Here is one T cell receptor beta chain with its context. Its target is not known. One entry per CDR3 protein, called by TCRdb with MiXCR from the RT-PCR reads. Here the sample spans 500,000 or so distinct CDR3 sequences, over 9.5% being singletons. These data belong to a study of response to subunit inactivated influenza vaccine. Regarding the study as a whole: Few new T cells, the authors suggested, are recruited by each seasonal influenza vaccination.

Germline CDR1 is LGHNA and CDR2 is YSLEER. The V gene lost 2 bases and the J gene lost 12 bases, with 17 bases spanning the gap. The CDR3 contains 15 residues. This rearrangement joins TRBV4-3 to TRBJ1-6; D is undetermined. This receptor was taken from a man between 45 and 60 years old who received an inactivated influenza vaccine. Specimen: PBMCs from blood, collected more than 35 days after vaccination. CDR3 in DNA: TGCGCCAGCAGCCAAACTAGACGGACGGATAGACCCCTCCACTTT. The encoded protein is CASSQTRRTDRPLHF.